This TCR beta chain was sequenced during a study of T cells in Graves' hyperthyroidism and ophthalmopathy. RNA transcripts yielded amplified TCR beta CDR3 regions. With the HTBI primer set, the TCR CDR3 went through a first round of RT-PCR. MiXCR, applied by TCRdb to the multiplex PCR reads, yields one record per CDR3 protein. The repertoire has about 420,000 distinct CDR3 sequences, roughly 13% of them found once; the top ten carry about 5%. The CDR3 extends over 15 amino acids. Looked up from germline, CDR1 is SGHDT and CDR2 is YYEEEE. V was clipped by 2 bases and J by 2 bases; unmatched bases: 2. The study based diagnoses on clinical symptoms, serum thyroxine and TRAb, thyroid ultrasound and orbital computed tomography. At least ten counts were recorded for this clonotype.

J is TRBJ1-5 and V is TRBV5-6, with TRBD1 matching 9 bases. The receptor was derived from a woman between 18 and 30 years old with Graves' hyperthyroidism. The sequencing sample was made of blood. The CDR3 bases are TGTGCCAGCAGCTTCCGGGACAGGGGCAATCAGCCCCAGCATTTT. Translated: CASSFRDRGNQPQHF.